This T cell receptor (beta chain) was captured in a study of beta chain features in type 1 diabetes. Study-wide results and limits: TCRB CDR3s from Type 1 diabetes patients were moderately but significantly shorter in all four CD4+ subsets.

cDNA synthesis used the whole RNA isolate, giving expressed TCRB sequences. Profiled with immunoSEQ multiplex PCR; TCRdb holds only in-frame clones, not every one. The sample includes some 350,000 clones, roughly 13% seen only once; the top ten take roughly 0.015%. The CDR3 consists of 14 residues. Germline values: CDR1 SGHDT, CDR2 YYEEEE. Between the trimmed V and J ends, which lost 1 base and 1 base, there was a span of 6 bases. Regarding this clone: The antigen is unknown.

The TCR originated in a woman under 30 with type 1 diabetes. Sequenced: naive CD4+ T cells from blood. J is TRBJ2-1 and V is TRBV5-6; possibly TRBD2 for D (6 bases). The CDR3 region is CASSLSGSYNEQFF. CDR3 in DNA: TGTGCCAGCAGCTTGAGCGGGTCCTACAATGAGCAGTTCTTC. Together with reference TRBV5-6 and TRBJ2-1, the CDR3 gives the full variable domain: DAGVTQSPTHLIKTRGQQVTLRCSPKSGHDTVSWYQQALGQGPQFIFQYYEEEERQRGNFPDRFSGHQFPNYSSELNVNALLLGDSALYLCASSLSGSYNEQFFGPGTRLTVL.